Each of the 6 T cell receptor beta chains below was sequenced from the same sample in a study of human T cells and chemical hapten exposure. Time point reported: patch test 3, about 24 weeks after DPC sensitization. Indicated treatment: therapeutic diphenylcyclopropenone sensitization with weekly scalp DPC. TCRdb redid the calling of the RACE reads with MiXCR, one entry per CDR3 protein. The data show about 84,000 distinct CDR3 sequences, roughly a tenth seen once. The material was whole blood, obtained in connection with sensitization to the hapten diphenylcyclopropenone (DPC). These receptors all stem from a woman aged 50 to 60 with alopecia areata. Some clones in this sample may be carry-over from other donors' samples.

The V call is TRBV29-1, the J call TRBJ1-3, with D uncertain. Germline-derived CDR1 and CDR2 are SQVTM and ANQGSEA. Between the trimmed V and J ends, which lost 3 bases and 1 base, there was a span of 10 bases. The CDR3 length is 14 residues. The CDR3 loop is CSVDVTASGNTIYF. The CDR3, as DNA: TGCAGCGTTGACGTCACGGCTTCTGGAAACACCATATATTTT.

This clonotype was seen at least ten times. The chain links TRBV24-1 to TRBJ1-1, with D unclear. In germline, CDR1 is KGHDR, CDR2 SFDVKD. This CDR3 is built from 14 residues. V lost 7 bases and J 1 base, leaving 12 bases between the germline ends. CDR3 amino acids: CATREGGWNTEAFF. The DNA of the CDR3 is TGTGCCACCAGGGAAGGAGGGTGGAACACTGAAGCTTTCTTT.

Many counts were recorded for this clonotype. The genes are TRBV7-3 and TRBJ2-4; D gene ambiguous. V lost 0 bases and J 1 base, leaving 1 base between the germline ends. Germline values: CDR1 SGHTA, CDR2 FQGTGA. The length of the CDR3 is 13 residues. In DNA, the CDR3 is TGTGCCAGCAGCTTAACGGCCAAAAACATTCAGTACTTC. It encodes CASSLTAKNIQYF.

This clonotype was seen only a few times. The chain links TRBV29-1 to TRBJ1-1, with 7 bases aligning to TRBD1. CDR3 length: 13 residues. Germline V gives CDR1 SQVTM, CDR2 ANQGSEA. The V and J ends lost 3 bases and 1 base, in that order; junction bases with no gene match: 2. CDR3: CSVDRTGNTEAFF. As DNA, the CDR3 is TGCAGCGTTGACAGGACAGGGAACACTGAAGCTTTCTTT.

This clonotype was counted ten times or more. J is TRBJ2-4 and V is TRBV2, with D possibly being TRBD1 or TRBD2 (5 bases each). Germline V gene lookup returns CDR1 SNHLY and CDR2 FYNNEI. The CDR3 is 12 residues long. Trimming took off 6 bases at V and 7 bases at J, with 10 bases between the two ends. In nucleotides, the CDR3 is TGTGCCAGCAGACGAGGGGAGAACATTCAGTACTTC. Protein: CASRRGENIQYF.

The chain combines TRBV12-3 or TRBV12-4 with TRBJ1-2; the D gene is possibly TRBD1 (6 bases). V shed 6 bases and J shed 8 bases, with 19 bases lying between them. The CDR3 totals 14 residues. The CDR3 coding sequence is TGTGCCAGCAGAGTGACAGGAGCCCTTCTCGGCTACACCTTC. Its translation: CASRVTGALLGYTF.